The rows below give T cell receptor beta chains drawn from one sample of a study of identical twins. Using its own MiXCR run on the 5' RACE reads, TCRdb lists one record per CDR3 protein. The profile covers 260,000 or so distinct CDR3 sequences, with approximately 8% appearing a single time and over 5% taken by the ten largest. The sample was also reused in another study, on yellow fever vaccine responses in identical twins.

Material for sequencing was CD8+ T cells sorted from blood. These TCRs come from a woman aged 18-30 years in good health. The CDR3 runs from the conserved cysteine through the conserved F or W. D genes are given only for firm matches. Not all rows give a size; the values are once, few, many and, for expanded clones, a class.

j_call d_call v_call clone_size cdr3_nt cdr3_aa
TRBJ2-7 NA TRBV10-3 NA TGTGCCACCGAAGATGAGACCGGGACCTCCTACGAGCAGTACTTC CATEDETGTSYEQYF
TRBJ2-5 NA TRBV11-2 few TGTGCCAGCAGCTTAGGAGAGGGGCTGGAGACCCAGTACTTC CASSLGEGLETQYF
TRBJ2-1 NA TRBV6-5 few TGTGCCAGCAGTTACGGGGAGAGGAATGAGCAGTTCTTC CASSYGERNEQFF
TRBJ2-5 TRBD1 TRBV7-9 few TGTGCCAGCAGCTTAGCAGTGGGACAGCAAGAGACCCAGTACTTC CASSLAVGQQETQYF
TRBJ2-1 NA TRBV12-3/TRBV12-4 many TGTGCCAGCAGTCCCTCTTCAGGGGTCTTTTTCGATGAGCAGTTCTTC CASSPSSGVFFDEQFF
TRBJ1-6 NA TRBV15 many TGTGCCACCGTCAGCACAGGGAGGAATTCACCCCTCCACTTT CATVSTGRNSPLHF
TRBJ1-1 NA TRBV7-2 many TGTGCCAGCAGCTTACAGGGGAGGTCTGAAGCTTTCTTT CASSLQGRSEAFF
TRBJ2-7 NA TRBV11-3 many TGTGCCAGCGCCCGGGACTTCTCCTACGAGCAGTACTTC CASARDFSYEQYF
TRBJ1-1 NA TRBV4-1 few TGCGCCAGCAGCCACACCGCGGGAGGAGGCACTGAAGCTTTCTTT CASSHTAGGGTEAFF
TRBJ2-3 TRBD2 TRBV29-1 few TGCAGCGGGGGACTAGCGGGGGAGCTCCGCACAGATACGCAGTATTTT CSGGLAGELRTDTQYF
TRBJ1-1 TRBD1 TRBV27 many TGTGCCAGCAGTCGCCGGACAGGGGGCACTGAAGCTTTCTTT CASSRRTGGTEAFF
TRBJ2-7 TRBD2 TRBV5-5 few TGTGCCAGCAGCTTGGCGGGACTAGCGGGATTATACGAGCAGTACTTC CASSLAGLAGLYEQYF
TRBJ1-1 NA TRBV9 NA TGTGCCAGCAGCGTAGGTGGGATGAACACTGAAGCTTTCTTT CASSVGGMNTEAFF
TRBJ2-2 TRBD2 TRBV7-8 NA TGTGCCAGCAGCTTAGCGCGACTAGCGGGTTCGAACACCGGGGAGCTGTTTTTT CASSLARLAGSNTGELFF
TRBJ2-5 NA TRBV10-2 once TGCGCCAGCAGCCCCCTAGACCAAGAGACCCAGTACTTC CASSPLDQETQYF
TRBJ1-1 TRBD1 TRBV20-1 few TGCAGTGCCACCAGGGGGACTGAAGCTTTCTTT CSATRGTEAFF
TRBJ2-7 NA TRBV13 many TGTGCCAGCAGCCCAGGGACAACCTACGAGCAGTACTTC CASSPGTTYEQYF
TRBJ2-2 NA TRBV15 few TGTGCCACCAGCGGGCCCCTAAACACCGGGGAGCTGTTTTTT CATSGPLNTGELFF
TRBJ2-1 NA TRBV4-1 few TGCGCCAGCAGCCAACCTCAGGGGCCAAGCTCCTACAATGAGCAGTTCTTC CASSQPQGPSSYNEQFF